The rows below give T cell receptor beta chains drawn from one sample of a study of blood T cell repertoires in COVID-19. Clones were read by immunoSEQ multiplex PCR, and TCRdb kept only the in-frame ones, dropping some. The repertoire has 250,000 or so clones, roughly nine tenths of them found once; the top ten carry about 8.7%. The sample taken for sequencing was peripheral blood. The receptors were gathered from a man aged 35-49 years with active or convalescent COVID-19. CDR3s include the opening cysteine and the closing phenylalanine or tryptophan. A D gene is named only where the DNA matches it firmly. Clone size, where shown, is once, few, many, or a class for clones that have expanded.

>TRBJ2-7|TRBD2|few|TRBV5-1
TGCGCCAGCAGCTACGGTGGGACTAGCTCCTACGAGCAGTACTTC
CASSYGGTSSYEQYF
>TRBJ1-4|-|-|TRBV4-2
TGTGCCAGCAGCCAAGATCCACGAGGGGAAAAACTGTTTTTT
CASSQDPRGEKLFF
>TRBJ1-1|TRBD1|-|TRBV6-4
TGTGCCAGCAGTGACCAGGCAGGGGGTGAAGCTTTCTTT
CASSDQAGGEAFF
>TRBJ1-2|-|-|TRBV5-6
TGTGCCAGCAGCTTCCAGGGTAACTATGGCTACACCTTC
CASSFQGNYGYTF
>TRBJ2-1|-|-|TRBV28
TGTGCCAGCTGCCGCGACAATGAGCAGTTCTTC
CASCRDNEQFF
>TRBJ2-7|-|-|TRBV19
TGTGCCAGTAGTCCCCCCACAGGGTTCGGCGAGCAGTACTTC
CASSPPTGFGEQYF
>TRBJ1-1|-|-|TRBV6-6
TGTGCCAGCAGTTACGAGGACAGCGAGGGCGACACTGAAGCTTTCTTT
CASSYEDSEGDTEAFF
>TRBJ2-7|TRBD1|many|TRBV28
TGTGCCAGCAGCTCCCCGGACAGGGGGACGTACGAGCAGTACTTC
CASSSPDRGTYEQYF
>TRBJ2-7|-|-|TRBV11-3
TGTGCCAGCAGCCAGGCGGGGTCCCACGAGCAGTACTTC
CASSQAGSHEQYF
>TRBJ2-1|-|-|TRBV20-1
TGCAGTGCTAGTCAGCAGGGGGGAGTACGAGCCAATGAGCAGTTCTTC
CSASQQGGVRANEQFF
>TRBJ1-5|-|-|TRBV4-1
TGCGCCAGCAGCCAAACCCCAGAGGGTGGACAGCCCCAGCATTTT
CASSQTPEGGQPQHF
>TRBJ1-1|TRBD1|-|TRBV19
TGTGCCAGTAAAGCGGGGACAGGGGTGGCCACTGAAGCTTTCTTT
CASKAGTGVATEAFF
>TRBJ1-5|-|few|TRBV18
TGTGCCAGCTCACCCTCCGGGGGGTTCTTTCGGCCCCAGCATTTT
CASSPSGGFFRPQHF
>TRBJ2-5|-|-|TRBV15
TGTGCCACCAGCCCCCGGCAGGGGACCCAGTACTTC
CATSPRQGTQYF
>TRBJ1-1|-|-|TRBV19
TGTGCCAGTAGTCCCCGGGGGGTTGAAGCTTTCTTT
CASSPRGVEAFF
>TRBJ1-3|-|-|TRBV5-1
TGCGCCAGCAGCTTGGGGAGTGTAGGAAACACCATATATTTT
CASSLGSVGNTIYF
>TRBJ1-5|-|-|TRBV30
TGTGCCTGGGACAGCCCAAATCAGCCCCAGCATTTT
CAWDSPNQPQHF
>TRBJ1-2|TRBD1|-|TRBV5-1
TGCGCCAGCAGCCCCGGAGGGGCGACAGGGGGAGACTATGGCTACACCTTC
CASSPGGATGGDYGYTF